The 29 T cell receptor beta chains presented below share a single source sample, sequenced in a study of blood T cells in healthy people across ages. A second PCR of 7 to 11 cycles used a sample-barcoded 5' primer and a J-beta primer mix. TCRdb passed the 5' RACE reads through MiXCR, listing each CDR3 protein once. There are more than 450,000 distinct CDR3 sequences in the sample; about 27% occur only once, and approximately 4% lies in the top ten. These data also featured in a second study, about T cells of mothers and their children.

Sequenced material: blood. These receptor sequences come from a boy between 2 and 10 years old in good health.

This clonotype has just a few counts. The chain links TRBV28 to TRBJ2-1; 12 positions match TRBD1. The J call is in doubt because the DNA end fits TRBJ2-7 better. The CDR3 totals 17 residues. Germline CDR1 reads MDHEN; CDR2 reads SYDVKM. This CDR3 reads CASSLRLSGQGAREQYF. In DNA form, the CDR3 reads TGTGCCAGCAGTTTGAGGTTGTCGGGACAGGGGGCGAGGGAGCAGTACTTC.

This clonotype was seen a few times. This rearrangement joins TRBV20-1 to TRBJ2-1, with 7 positions matching TRBD2. V gave up 3 bases and J gave up 4 bases; unmatched junction bases: 9. CDR3 length: 15 residues. The germline CDR1 and CDR2 sequences are DFQATT and SNEGSKA (reference sequence). Here the CDR3 DNA reads TGCAGTGCTAGCCGTGGAGCGGGATTATACAATGAGCAGTTCTTC. It is translated as CSASRGAGLYNEQFF.

The rearrangement joins TRBV20-1 to TRBJ2-3; D possibly uses TRBD1 or TRBD2 (5 bases each). Germline V gives CDR1 DFQATT, CDR2 SNEGSKA (reference sequence). The CDR3 length is 17 residues. V lost 2 bases, J lost 0 bases, and 18 bases lay in between. The CDR3 reads CSARSGGQGVSTDTQYF. CDR3 sequence (DNA): TGCAGTGCTAGAAGCGGAGGTCAGGGTGTTAGCACAGATACGCAGTATTTT.

The chain links TRBV6-5 to TRBJ2-1; the D is unclear. Trimming removed 3 bases from V and 6 bases from J, with 6 bases in between. The CDR3 has 12 residues. The germline gives CDR1 MNHEY, CDR2 SVGAGI. DNA of the CDR3: TGTGCCAGCAGTTATCGGAGCAATGAGCAGTTCTTC. Its protein product is CASSYRSNEQFF.

V usage is TRBV12-3 or TRBV12-4 and J usage is TRBJ1-1, with 7 nucleotides matching TRBD1. The ends lost 8 bases at V and 5 bases at J; junction bases unmatched: 8. There are 13 residues in the CDR3. The CDR3 reads CASRWEGATEAFF. Here the CDR3 DNA reads TGTGCCAGCCGCTGGGAGGGGGCAACTGAAGCTTTCTTT.

This clonotype was picked up one time. Just one base apart from a much larger clone, this may be a read error. The chain joins TRBV18 to TRBJ2-5; TRBD1 aligns across 8 bases. This CDR3 is 16 amino acids long. Germline V CDR1 and CDR2: KGHSH, LQKENI. The CDR3: CASPPPSSTGEETQYF. The CDR3 nucleotides read TGTGCCAGCCCACCACCGAGTTCGACAGGGGAAGAGACCCAGTACTTC. The full variable domain, rest sourced from reference TRBV18 and TRBJ2-5, is NAGVMQNPRHLVRRRGQEARLRCSPMKGHSHVYWYRQLPEEGLKFMVYLQKENIIDESGMPKERFSAEFPKEGPSILRIQQVVRGDSAAYFCASPPPSSTGEETQYFGPGTRLLVL.

With regard to this clonotype: This is likely a read error, given that the CDR3 carries no conserved phenylalanine or tryptophan at its end. This chain links TRBV5-1 with TRBJ2-5, with D tentatively TRBD2 (5 bases). The end of the DNA fits TRBJ2-1 better, so the J call may be wrong. CDR3 length: 16 residues. The V gene's germline CDR1 is SGHRS and CDR2 YFSETQ. The CDR3 region is CASSGGAESSYNEQFL. CDR3 sequence (DNA): TGCGCCAGCAGCGGAGGAGCGGAGAGCTCCTACAATGAGCAGTTCCTC.

V gene TRBV9 combines with J gene TRBJ2-5, with 10 bases aligning to TRBD2. The CDR3 has 15 amino acids. The V gene's germline CDR1 is SGDLS and CDR2 YYNGEE. The junction had 0 bases not matched to a gene; V was cut back by 1 base and J by 0 bases. The CDR3 coding sequence is TGTGCCAGCAGCGTACTAGCGGGAGACCAAGAGACCCAGTACTTC. Amino acid sequence: CASSVLAGDQETQYF.

The chain joins TRBV18 to TRBJ1-2; D not resolved. Trimming pared 2 bases from V and 2 bases from J, leaving 12 bases between. The CDR3 covers 15 residues. The germline CDR1 and CDR2 sequences are KGHSH and LQKENI. CDR3: CASSPKPTDNYGYTF. In DNA form, the CDR3 reads TGTGCCAGCTCACCAAAACCCACAGACAACTATGGCTACACCTTC.

This clonotype was seen more than once but under ten times. The chain has TRBV29-1 and TRBJ2-3; D not resolved. Germline lookup yields CDR1 SQVTM and CDR2 ANQGSEA. The CDR3 consists of 10 residues. V lost 6 bases to trimming and J lost 4 bases, with 5 bases between them. CDR3 sequence: CSVKSDTQYF. For the CDR3, the DNA is TGCAGCGTGAAGTCAGATACGCAGTATTTT.

The V call is TRBV29-1, the J call TRBJ2-7; D unclear. Trimming cost V 1 base and J 2 bases, with 12 bases left between them. The CDR3 contains 14 residues. Per germline, CDR1 SQVTM and CDR2 ANQGSEA. The CDR3 DNA sequence: TGCAGCGTTGAAGGGTGGAAGGGTCCCTACGAGCAGTACTTC. This sequence encodes CSVEGWKGPYEQYF.

The rearrangement joins TRBV4-2 to TRBJ2-1; 12 bases agree with TRBD2. The germline CDR1 and CDR2 sequences are LGHNA and YNFKEQ. V lost 4 bases, J lost 4 bases, and 8 bases stayed unmatched. This CDR3 is 17 amino acids long. The CDR3 sequence: CASSPASGLAGYNEQFF. The DNA of the CDR3 is TGTGCCAGCAGCCCCGCCTCGGGACTAGCGGGTTACAATGAGCAGTTCTTC.

This clonotype was recorded a few times. The chain joins TRBV20-1 to TRBJ2-5; tentatively, D is TRBD2 (7 bases). The V gene lost 4 bases and the J gene lost 4 bases, with 22 bases spanning the gap. The CDR3 totals 16 residues. CDR1 and CDR2 from the germline V gene are DFQATT and SNEGSKA (reference sequence). CDR3 in amino acids: CSAIGSGGGRPETQYF. CDR3 nucleotide sequence: TGCAGTGCTATTGGTTCGGGCGGGGGCAGGCCAGAGACCCAGTACTTC.

This clonotype was counted a few times. This chain uses TRBV6-6 with TRBJ2-2, with 7 bases fitting TRBD1. After removal of 10 bases from V and 4 bases from J, the junction contained 9 bases not matched to a gene. Germline V gives CDR1 MNHNY, CDR2 SVGAGI (reference sequence). CDR3 length: 14 amino acids. In DNA form, the CDR3 reads TGTGCCATCTCTTTAGACAGGGCCACCGGGGAGCTGTTTTTT. This codes for CAISLDRATGELFF.

V gene TRBV4-3 combines with J gene TRBJ2-5; weak D call: TRBD2 (6 bases). V lost 0 bases to trimming and J lost 8 bases, with 19 bases between them. CDR1 and CDR2 (germline): LGHNA, YSLEER. The CDR3 spans 16 residues. The CDR3 nucleotides are TGCGCCAGCAGCCAAGATAAGGAGGGTATTTTTGTAACCCAGTACTTC. This encodes CASSQDKEGIFVTQYF.

V usage is TRBV12-3 or TRBV12-4 and J usage is TRBJ1-1, with D possibly matching TRBD1 (6 bases). V lost 3 bases and J 4 bases, leaving 9 bases between the germline ends. The CDR3 is made up of 13 amino acids. The CDR3 sequence: CASSLGGATEAFF. The CDR3 DNA sequence: TGTGCCAGCAGTTTGGGGGGGGCCACTGAAGCTTTCTTT.

The rearrangement joins TRBV27 to TRBJ2-7, with a possible D match to TRBD1 (6 bases). The CDR3 loop spans 13 amino acids. CDR1 is MNHEY, CDR2 SMNVEV, per germline (reference sequence). Deletions cut 1 base from V and 6 bases from J, with 10 bases between. CDR3 protein: CASSLWAGVEQYF. The CDR3 DNA reads TGTGCCAGCAGTTTATGGGCAGGGGTCGAGCAGTACTTC.

This clonotype was recorded at least ten times. V is TRBV30 and J is TRBJ2-2; 10 nucleotides line up with TRBD1. The V segment lost 4 bases and the J segment 8 bases; nucleotides outside the gene matches: 13. CDR1 and CDR2 from the germline V gene are GTSNPN and SVGIG (reference sequence). This CDR3 has 16 amino acids. The CDR3 spells CAWMEWDRGSLGELFF. In DNA, the CDR3 is TGTGCCTGGATGGAATGGGACAGGGGCTCCCTAGGGGAGCTGTTTTTT.

The gene calls are TRBV5-1 and TRBJ1-2; D perhaps matches TRBD1 (6 bases). Germline CDR1 is SGHRS and CDR2 is YFSETQ. The CDR3 length is 15 residues. V was cut by 4 bases and J by 2 bases, with 15 bases left in between. The CDR3 DNA is TGCGCCAGCAGCCTCGAGTGGGACACCAACTATGGCTACACCTTC. Its translation is CASSLEWDTNYGYTF.

This clonotype was recorded a few times. V usage is TRBV7-6 and J usage is TRBJ2-2, with D hard to call. The CDR3 is 13 residues long. Germline CDR1 and CDR2: SGHVS and FNYEAQ. Trimming removed 3 bases at V and 4 bases at J, with 6 bases between. CDR3 coding DNA: TGTGCCAGCAGCTTTCTTCTCACCGGGGAGCTGTTTTTT. It translates to CASSFLLTGELFF.

This clonotype was seen a few times. The V call is TRBV2, the J call TRBJ2-7, with D perhaps matching TRBD1 (6 bases). CDR1 SNHLY and CDR2 FYNNEI come from the germline V gene. V dropped 8 bases and J dropped 3 bases, with 11 bases sitting between them. CDR3 length: 12 amino acids. DNA for the CDR3: TGTGCCAGCTTTGGACAGAACTACGAGCAGTACTTC. Protein product: CASFGQNYEQYF. Looking up the rest from reference TRBV2 and TRBJ2-7 gives the full variable domain: EPEVTQTPSHQVTQMGQEVILRCVPISNHLYFYWYRQILGQKVEFLVSFYNNEISEKSEIFDDQFSVERPDGSNFTLKIRSTKLEDSAMYFCASFGQNYEQYFGPGTRLTVT.

This chain joins TRBV4-1 and TRBJ1-1; D may be TRBD1 (5 bases). There are 16 residues in the CDR3. The ends were cut back, 0 bases at V and 4 bases at J, with 15 bases in the middle. The V gene's germline CDR1 is MGHRA and CDR2 YSYEKL. The CDR3 is CASSQDGRARGTEAFF. The DNA of the CDR3 is TGCGCCAGCAGCCAAGATGGGAGGGCGAGGGGCACTGAAGCTTTCTTT.

The rearrangement links TRBV4-1 to TRBJ2-1; D gene ambiguous. The germline V and J ends were trimmed by 0 bases and 3 bases, with 12 bases remaining between them. The CDR3 has 16 amino acids. The germline V gene has CDR1 MGHRA and CDR2 YSYEKL. CDR3 region: CASSQDSSGHYNEQFF. CDR3 DNA sequence: TGCGCCAGCAGCCAAGATTCGTCGGGTCACTACAATGAGCAGTTCTTC.

This clonotype appeared a few times. The chain joins TRBV5-1 to TRBJ2-3; no reliable D call. CDR3 length equals 13 residues. V was cut by 3 bases and J by 5 bases, with 10 bases left in between. CDR1 is SGHRS and CDR2 is YFSETQ in the germline V gene. Written as DNA, the CDR3 is TGCGCCAGCAGCTACCCGACAAGAGATACGCAGTATTTT. Amino acids: CASSYPTRDTQYF.

The V gene is TRBV3-1, the J gene TRBJ2-3, with 12 bases matching TRBD2. The germline gives CDR1 LGHDT, CDR2 YNNKEL (reference sequence). J gave up 6 bases and V 3 bases, and 4 bases lay outside the gene matches. The CDR3 extends over 15 amino acids. CDR3 DNA: TGTGCCAGCAGCCAGCTAGCGGGAGGGCCGGATACGCAGTATTTT. Protein sequence: CASSQLAGGPDTQYF.

This clonotype was seen only a few times. This chain connects TRBV11-2 to TRBJ1-1, with 7 bases aligning to TRBD1. CDR1 is SGHAT and CDR2 is FQNNGV in the germline V gene. The CDR3 runs to 15 residues. Unmatched junction bases numbered 10, after V lost 8 bases and J lost 1 base. The CDR3 DNA is TGTGCCAGCCGTTTGGGGCACAGGGGGAACACTGAAGCTTTCTTT. Amino acids: CASRLGHRGNTEAFF.

The table lists this clonotype with a few counts. The chain is built from TRBV5-1 and TRBJ2-5; 9 bases map to TRBD2. The CDR3 is 16 amino acids. Germline V gene lookup returns CDR1 SGHRS and CDR2 YFSETQ. V gave up 4 bases and J gave up 2 bases; unmatched junction bases: 9. The CDR3 protein is CASSPQASGGQETQYF. CDR3 bases: TGCGCCAGCAGCCCGCAAGCGAGCGGGGGGCAAGAGACCCAGTACTTC.

This clonotype has a handful of counts. The CDR3 DNA sequence: TGTGCCAGCTCACCACTGGACCAGGGCAATGAGCAGTTCTTC. It codes for CASSPLDQGNEQFF. The V call is TRBV18, the J call TRBJ2-1; D is possibly TRBD1 (5 bases). The CDR3 length is 14 residues. Germline V CDR1 and CDR2: KGHSH, LQKENI. V gave up 1 base and J gave up 6 bases, with 10 bases separating them.

The rearrangement links TRBV11-2 to TRBJ2-1; D is ambiguous. The J call may not be correct, given that the DNA end is closer to TRBJ2-5. Germline assignment: CDR1 SGHAT and CDR2 FQNNGV. The CDR3 sequence is 16 residues long. The CDR3 sequence is CASSLLIGAGGETQYF. CDR3 DNA sequence: TGTGCCAGCAGCTTACTTATTGGCGCCGGCGGAGAGACCCAGTACTTC.